These 2 T cell receptor beta chains were sequenced from one sample in a study of spatial heterogeneity in lung cancer. Regarding the study as a whole: In tumors, expanded intratumoral alpha and beta TCR counts tracked mutation counts.

These receptors lack a known antigen. The sample's time point: sample taken at primary tumor resection. TCRdb re-analysed the 5' RACE reads in MiXCR, keeping a single row per CDR3 protein. Here the sample spans about 13,000 distinct CDR3 sequences, 5.1% being singletons. The sample consisted of lung tumor tissue, taken at surgery. These receptors were taken from a male donor with early-stage non-small cell lung cancer.

Ten or more counts support this clonotype. This beta chain is an off-target read within a library intended for alpha chains, so its frequency means little. The rearrangement uses TRBV20-1 and TRBJ2-7; D unclear. Per the germline V gene, CDR1 is DFQATT and CDR2 is SNEGSKA (reference sequence). Between the trimmed V and J ends, which lost 5 bases and 2 bases, there was a span of 10 bases. CDR3 length equals 12 residues. The CDR3 DNA sequence: TGCAGTGCTGCCCATCCGGCCTACGAGCAGTACTTC. Its translation: CSAAHPAYEQYF.

This clonotype was seen many times. This beta chain turned up in a library designed for alpha chains; as an off-target read, its abundance says little. The chain joins TRBV7-6 to TRBJ1-4, with 7 bases aligning to TRBD1. The CDR3 has 12 residues. Germline V gene data show CDR1 as SGHVS and CDR2 as FNYEAQ. J was trimmed by 15 bases and V by 1 base; bases with no gene match: 5. CDR3: CASSLDRGRVFF. In nucleotides, the CDR3 is TGTGCCAGCAGCTTAGATAGGGGGCGAGTGTTTTTT.